The rows below give T cell receptor beta chains drawn from one sample of a study of blood T cell repertoires in COVID-19. This table comes from immunoSEQ multiplex PCR, and its TCRdb copy is limited to in-frame clones, with some not included. Here the sample spans over 35,000 clones, over 75% being singletons. Sequences were obtained from peripheral blood. The receptors were sampled from a human donor in a cohort sampled during active COVID-19. The CDR3 runs from the conserved cysteine through the conserved F or W. D genes are given only for firm matches. A row's size may be missing; if present it is once, few, many or a size class.

clone size | D gene | J gene | V gene | CDR3 protein | CDR3 DNA
- | - | TRBJ1-4 | TRBV7-2 | CASSQRGGRSEKLFF | TGTGCCAGCAGCCAACGAGGGGGACGTAGTGAAAAACTGTTTTTT
- | - | TRBJ1-6 | TRBV15 | CATSRPQTQGSYNSPLHF | TGTGCCACCAGCAGGCCCCAGACGCAGGGATCCTATAATTCACCCCTCCACTTT
- | - | TRBJ1-5 | TRBV6-2/TRBV6-3 | CASSSYSNQPQHF | TGTGCCAGCAGTTCCTATAGCAATCAGCCCCAGCATTTT
- | - | TRBJ2-3 | TRBV19 | CASTLQGTDTQYF | TGTGCCAGTACTCTCCAGGGTACAGATACGCAGTATTTT
- | - | TRBJ2-7 | TRBV5-1 | CASSLVILQGRRNEQYF | TGCGCCAGCAGCTTGGTGATCTTACAGGGAAGAAGGAACGAGCAGTACTTC
medium-sized | TRBD1 | TRBJ2-7 | TRBV29-1 | CSVPRDREYEQYF | TGCAGCGTCCCCCGGGACAGGGAGTACGAGCAGTACTTC
- | - | TRBJ1-5 | TRBV1 | CTSSQLGQGICQPQHF | TGCACCAGCAGCCAATTAGGACAGGGAATATGTCAGCCCCAGCATTTT
- | - | TRBJ1-4 | TRBV19 | CASSSAVANEKLFF | TGTGCCAGTAGTTCGGCGGTAGCTAATGAAAAACTGTTTTTT
- | TRBD1 | TRBJ1-2 | TRBV2 | CASKEGAVGYGYTF | TGTGCCAGTAAGGAGGGGGCCGTTGGCTATGGCTACACCTTC
- | - | TRBJ1-2 | TRBV7-8 | CASSARGAYGYTF | TGTGCCAGCAGCGCCCGGGGTGCCTATGGCTACACCTTC
- | - | TRBJ2-7 | TRBV19 | CASSVGGAYEQYF | TGTGCCAGTAGTGTGGGGGGAGCCTACGAGCAGTACTTC
- | - | TRBJ2-3 | TRBV5-1 | CASSPTAGEIDTQYF | TGCGCCAGCAGCCCCACCGCAGGGGAGATAGATACGCAGTATTTT
- | TRBD2 | TRBJ2-1 | TRBV5-4 | CASGELAGGGYNEQFF | TGTGCCAGCGGGGAATTAGCGGGGGGAGGTTACAATGAGCAGTTCTTC
- | - | TRBJ1-2 | TRBV11-3 | CASSLRGKGNYGYTF | TGTGCCAGCAGCTTAAGGGGGAAGGGTAACTATGGCTACACCTTC
- | TRBD1 | TRBJ1-4 | TRBV11-2 | CASSSDRFNEKLFF | TGTGCCAGCAGCTCGGACAGGTTTAATGAAAAACTGTTTTTT
- | - | TRBJ1-6 | TRBV5-4 | CASSPLAGQASNSPLHF | TGTGCCAGCAGCCCCCTGGCCGGTCAGGCCTCAAATTCACCCCTCCACTTT
- | - | TRBJ2-1 | TRBV19 | CASSFGATTYNEQFF | TGTGCCAGTAGTTTTGGGGCCACGACATACAATGAGCAGTTCTTC
- | - | TRBJ1-2 | TRBV20-1 | CSASTGPHGYTF | TGCAGTGCTAGTACAGGGCCCCATGGCTACACCTTC